The clone carrying this T cell receptor beta chain has a handful of counts. CDR1 SGHVS and CDR2 FNYEAQ come from the germline V gene. CDR3 length: 15 amino acids. Trimming took 1 base from V and 3 from J, leaving 12 bases between them. The data were obtained in a study of blood T cell repertoires in COVID-19. Clones were sequenced by immunoSEQ multiplex PCR, and TCRdb holds only the in-frame ones, with some missing. The data contain 200,000 to 250,000 clones, roughly 85% of them singletons. The rearrangement joins TRBV7-6 to TRBJ1-1; TRBD1 might be the D (6 bases). Sample: peripheral blood. The receptor was derived from a woman aged 80 or over with acute or convalescent COVID-19. The CDR3 spells CASSLGTEGYTEAFF. CDR3 bases: TGTGCCAGCAGCTTAGGGACAGAGGGGTACACTGAAGCTTTCTTT.